This TCR beta chain was retrieved from a study of OX40 agonist ivuxolimab in advanced cancers. Libraries were prepared by immunoSEQ multiplex PCR; TCRdb keeps only in-frame clonotypes and omits some of them. The sample yields roughly 32,000 clones, approximately 89% seen once. The CDR3 length is 14 residues. V dropped 7 bases and J dropped 9; count of bases not matched to a gene: 12. The germline V gene has CDR1 SNHLY and CDR2 FYNNEI. This sequence originates from an adult with an advanced solid tumor such as melanoma, head and neck, liver or kidney cancer. This chain connects TRBV2 to TRBJ2-4; TRBD2 agrees at 7 bases. The sample consisted of CD4+ or CD8+ T cells sorted from blood, taken in a trial of the OX40 agonist ivuxolimab. As DNA, the CDR3 is TGTGCCAGCACCGCGGGGGTCGATGGTGGCATTCAGTACTTC. This codes for CASTAGVDGGIQYF.